Listed below are T cell receptor beta chains from one sample, sequenced in a study of long-term antiretroviral therapy in people with HIV. Assay: immunoSEQ multiplex PCR; the TCRdb copy retains only in-frame clones and omits some. The sample lists about 48,000 clones, 80% to 90% occurring once. The sample here was unsorted PBMCs, taken 0.8 years after starting antiretroviral therapy. The receptors were sampled from a woman younger than 35 with HIV. Both conserved end residues are part of each CDR3. The D gene is left open where the match is weak. Not all rows give a size; the values are once, few, many and, for expanded clones, a class.

j_call d_call v_call clone_size cdr3_aa cdr3_nt
TRBJ2-7 . TRBV18 . CASSPPRRTPPEQYF TGTGCCAGCTCACCACCGAGGCGGACTCCACCCGAGCAGTACTTC
TRBJ2-7 . TRBV11-2 . CASSFSKSSRGATYEQYF TGTGCCAGCAGCTTTAGCAAATCGTCCCGGGGGGCCACCTACGAGCAGTACTTC
TRBJ1-1 . TRBV15 few CATSRGVATEAFF TGTGCCACCAGCAGAGGGGTAGCCACTGAAGCTTTCTTT
TRBJ2-7 TRBD1 TRBV9 . CASSPGTGPGNEQYF TGTGCCAGCAGCCCCGGGACAGGGCCGGGCAACGAGCAGTACTTC
TRBJ1-1 . TRBV10-3 . CAIRGLGEMNTEAFF TGTGCCATCAGGGGCCTTGGAGAAATGAACACTGAAGCTTTCTTT
TRBJ2-1 TRBD2 TRBV11-3 . CASSGITSGPDNEQFF TGTGCCAGCAGCGGAATCACTAGCGGTCCGGACAATGAGCAGTTCTTC
TRBJ2-1 . TRBV7-9 few CASTGFDNEQFF TGTGCCAGCACCGGGTTCGACAATGAGCAGTTCTTC
TRBJ2-3 TRBD2 TRBV27 . CASIPSGGTDTQYF TGTGCCAGCATCCCCTCCGGGGGGACAGATACGCAGTATTTT
TRBJ2-5 . TRBV5-6 once CASSLLGGRETQYF TGTGCCAGCAGCTTGCTCGGGGGGCGGGAGACCCAGTACTTC
TRBJ1-5 . TRBV7-8 . CASSSDYSNQPQHF TGTGCCAGCAGCTCCGATTATAGCAATCAGCCCCAGCATTTT
TRBJ2-1 . TRBV14 . CASSQIPFSTSYNEQFF TGTGCCAGCAGCCAAATTCCGTTTAGTACCTCCTACAATGAGCAGTTCTTC
TRBJ1-1 . TRBV6-5 . CASRNNQGFAEAFF TGTGCCAGCAGGAATAATCAGGGTTTCGCTGAAGCTTTCTTT
TRBJ1-2 . TRBV19 . CASRLRGNYGYTF TGTGCCAGTCGACTGAGGGGTAACTATGGCTACACCTTC
TRBJ2-7 . TRBV25-1 . CASSPGTLYYEQYF TGTGCCAGCTCCCCCGGGACATTATACTACGAGCAGTACTTC
TRBJ1-2 . TRBV5-4 . CASSLQGRGYTF TGTGCCAGCAGCTTACAGGGTCGTGGCTACACCTTC
TRBJ1-5 . TRBV7-9 . CASRHDGDQPQHF TGTGCCAGCCGACATGACGGGGACCAGCCCCAGCATTTT
TRBJ1-2 . TRBV27 few CASSWGDMDYGYTF TGTGCCAGCAGTTGGGGAGACATGGACTATGGCTACACCTTC
TRBJ1-2 . TRBV5-1 few CASSSRVANYGYTF TGCGCCAGCAGCTCCAGGGTCGCTAACTATGGCTACACCTTC